This T cell receptor beta chain was documented in a study of spatial heterogeneity in lung cancer (dated by TCRdb to between 2018 and 2021). For the study in its entirety: Beta-chain transcripts were consistently detected in greater numbers than alpha-chain transcripts, which likely reflected higher beta-chain transcript abundance. Nonsynonymous mutation counts, determined by whole-exome sequencing of tumor tissue, were related to TCR repertoire features. In the raw uncorrected reads, each unique combination of TCR and UMI appeared on average more than ten times. Both alpha and beta chains were TCR-sequenced in samples taken at surgery, namely 220 tumor regions, roughly 64 matched nontumor lung samples and about 52 PBMC samples. In non-small cell lung cancer, the study made a quantitative comparison of TCR alpha and beta repertoires among multiple tumor regions, matched nontumor lung and blood.

By sample share, this clonotype is medium-sized (0.01 to 0.1%). The antigen this receptor binds is unknown. Base qualities were left out, and no much larger clone turns up one base away. Results and caveats for the whole study, not just this receptor: Ubiquitous expanded tumor TCRs showed up in blood more often at tumor resection than at routine follow-up. Confirming at a functional level the hypothesis that regional TCRs recognize regional mutations was considered to require additional single-cell paired TCR alpha and beta sequencing.

To prepare the library, 5' RACE was applied. Sequencing instrument: NextSeq 500. In the TCR library protocol, a unique molecular identifier was attached to each TCR cDNA molecule so that PCR and sequencing errors could be corrected. In the source study's methods: TCR identification, UMI-based error correction and CDR3 extraction were all carried out with Decombinator tools. Expanded TCRs were defined as those above a frequency of 2 per 1,000, corresponding to the top 1% of the tumor frequency distribution. Rényi diversity was computed with the R vegan package after subsampling each repertoire 100 times to 5,000 TCRs. To build CDR3 similarity networks, amino acid triplet string-kernel similarity was used, and CDR3s were connected when their pairwise similarity was above 0.82. The raw public data were reprocessed by TCRdb itself: fastp quality trimming at Q25, MiXCR clonotype calling, in-frame beta chains only. CDR3 protein duplicates are merged, each entry listing the most common genes and DNA. TCRdb's processing, not the authors' own work, is the source of the V and J calls. The sample yields more than 20,000 distinct CDR3 sequences; about 4.5% were counted once. The top ten constitute less than 45% of the sample.

Compared with germline, V lacks 4 bases and J lacks 2 bases; bases without a gene match: 2. The CDR3 contains 15 residues, cysteine and phenylalanine counted. The entry retains the CDR3 DNA only, 45 bases that are in frame from base 1. As encoded in the germline V gene, CDR1 is KGHSH while CDR2 is LQKENI. The sample's time point, from its label and the paper: sample taken at primary tumor resection. Whole RNA extracted from tumor and nontumor lung tissue, or from cryopreserved PBMC samples, was used for TCR sequencing without cell sorting. The donors were around 69 patients from the lung TRACERx cohort who had early-stage, untreated non-small cell lung cancer. Patients were selected for TCR sequencing only if sufficient RNA was available from at least two tumor regions.

This receptor was obtained from a male donor with early-stage non-small cell lung cancer. Sequenced material: PBMCs, taken at surgery. The chain is made from TRBV18 and TRBJ2-7; 13 bases in the junction line up with TRBD2. The CDR3 region: CASSRTSGGAYEQYF. The nucleotide sequence reads TGTGCCAGCTCACGAACTAGCGGGGGGGCCTACGAGCAGTACTTC.